The present entry profiles one T cell receptor beta chain with its context. Its antigen target is currently unknown. Qualities for individual bases were not recorded, and no much larger clone is one base off. The approximately 39 donors, aged roughly 6 to 95 years, were systemically healthy Caucasian individuals from Russia. Approximately 9.3 milliliters of peripheral blood were drawn from each donor into EDTA-treated Vacutainer tubes. Ficoll-Paque density-gradient centrifugation was used to isolate PBMCs, with at least 6.5 million per sample. Total RNA, at least 5.5 micrograms per sample, was extracted from PBMCs with Trizol reagent. For every donor, flow cytometry on a PBMC aliquot measured the percentage of naive CD45RAhigh/CD27high T cells. The entry originates in a study of blood T cells in healthy people across ages (dated by TCRdb to between 2014 and 2017). Regarding the complete study: In model experiments, template switching captured about one uniquely barcoded TCR beta cDNA molecule for every two T cells. Age-related changes in TCR beta repertoire diversity were measured in the study by deep sequencing normalized with unique cDNA molecular identifiers. Four age groups were formed from the donors: young (average 16 years), middle-aged (approximately 39), aged (roughly 58) and long-lived (around 80). To avoid experimental bias, donors of different ages were randomly spread across the sequencing lanes. Two additional independent replicas of 1 million unique cDNA reads from the same blood draw were analyzed for two donors (one aged 18 to 30 and one aged 80 or older).

Receptor libraries were prepared by 5' RACE. A second PCR of about 7 to 12 cycles was run with a J-beta primer mix and a sample-barcoded 5' primer. Each TCR beta cDNA molecule received a unique molecular identifier from a template-switch 5' adaptor carrying 12 random nucleotides. Each sample yielded at least 2.5 million CDR3-containing paired-end reads. First-strand cDNA synthesis was performed from all RNA using the Mint cDNA synthesis kit, with priming by a TRBC-specific oligonucleotide. After uracil-DNA glycosylase treatment, a first 18-cycle PCR used universal primers M1SS and BC2_uni_R on all cDNA. The original methods were these. Normalization of each sample was performed by random selection of 1 million high-quality reads, each carrying a distinct molecular identifier. Reads sharing molecular identifiers were discarded rather than binned into consensus sequences. MiTCR, set to a Q25 quality threshold and the strictest error-elimination algorithm, was used for CDR3 identification, clonotype clustering and error correction. A nonparametric unseen species model with Euler transformation was used to estimate lower-bound total TCR beta diversity. TCRdb reran the public reads through fastp at Q25 and MiXCR, keeping productive beta chains. Rows with a matching CDR3 protein are joined into one entry that keeps the most common DNA and genes. The V and J calls and clone size come from TCRdb's table, not from the authors' own analysis. This sample comprises roughly 1.9 million distinct CDR3 sequences, 39% of them detected only once. The ten most abundant clones make up 23% of the sample.

General conclusions and limits of the study: The long-lived group showed more naive CD4+ T cells, fewer expanded clones and increased TCR diversity than the aged group, suggesting age selection. As age increased, observed TCR beta diversity per million T cells dropped in a roughly linear way, and a significant reduction was already evident by age around 41. Because the CMV infection status of the donors was unknown, age-related changes in expanded clonotypes may potentially have been confounded. Estimates of total diversity based on one million sequenced T cells were considered lower bounds and underestimates. There was a strong correlation between observed TCR beta diversity and the percentage of naive T cells measured by flow cytometry. Because profiling used bulk unsorted PBMCs, naive and antigen-experienced compartments could not be compared conclusively.

Relative to germline, V is missing 2 bases and J is missing 6 bases, with 3 bases of the junction outside any gene match. From the germline V gene (reference sequence), CDR1 is SGHNT and CDR2 is YYREEE. There are 13 amino acids in the CDR3, from cysteine to phenylalanine inclusive. The CDR3 DNA has 39 bases and is translated from base 1. The sequenced sample consisted of blood. The chain links TRBV5-4 with TRBJ2-7, with 9 middle bases fitting TRBD1. This receptor was taken from a human donor in good health. CDR3 protein: CASSFMGQGEQYF. The DNA sequence is given as TGTGCCAGCAGCTTTATGGGACAGGGCGAGCAGTACTTC. Extended through the reference TRBV5-4 and TRBJ2-7 proteins, this CDR3 yields the full variable domain: ETGVTQSPTHLIKTRGQQVTLRCSSQSGHNTVSWYQQALGQGPQFIFQYYREEENGRGNFPPRFSGLQFPNYSSELNVNALELDDSALYLCASSFMGQGEQYFGPGTRLTVT.